A selection of T cell receptor beta chains follows, all from one sample in a study of blood T cell repertoires in COVID-19. Only in-frame clones appear in the TCRdb table, and some are missing; sequencing was by immunoSEQ multiplex PCR. The data show roughly 250,000 clones, with approximately 84% seen just once and about 4.5% held by the top ten. Sequenced sample: peripheral blood. Receptor source: a middle-aged man with active or convalescent COVID-19. Each CDR3 is given with its conserved first and last residue. The D gene is left open where the match is weak. Only part of the rows carry a size: once, few, many, or a class if the clone is expanded.

j_call | d_call | clone_size | v_call | cdr3_nt | cdr3_aa
TRBJ1-2 | - | - | TRBV4-2 | TGTGCCAGCAGCCAAGTAGGGAGGCAGGGAGAAGGGTATGGCTACACCTTC | CASSQVGRQGEGYGYTF
TRBJ2-1 | - | - | TRBV3-1/TRBV3-2 | TGTGCCAGCAGCCAAGATCTGGCTCACAATGAGCAGTTCTTC | CASSQDLAHNEQFF
TRBJ1-4 | TRBD1 | once | TRBV2 | TGTGCCAGCAGTTTCGGACAGGGGCTAAGTGAAAAACTGTTTTTT | CASSFGQGLSEKLFF
TRBJ1-1 | TRBD1 | - | TRBV19 | TGTGCCTCGACAGGGGGCAGGGGCACTGAAGCTTTCTTT | CASTGGRGTEAFF
TRBJ1-1 | TRBD1 | - | TRBV19 | TGTGCCAGTAGACCCCTTTTCCTCCGGGACAGGGACATGAACACTGAAGCTTTCTTT | CASRPLFLRDRDMNTEAFF
TRBJ2-1 | - | - | TRBV24-1 | TGTGCCACCAGTGATTCGGACAGTAAATACAATGAGCAGTTCTTC | CATSDSDSKYNEQFF
TRBJ1-5 | - | - | TRBV6-6 | TGTGCCAGCAGTTACCTGGGGCACCATGGGGATCAGCCCCAGCATTTT | CASSYLGHHGDQPQHF
TRBJ1-6 | - | - | TRBV30 | TGTGCCTGGGGGGGTAGGGGTTCACCCCTCCACTTT | CAWGGRGSPLHF
TRBJ2-5 | - | - | TRBV23-1 | TGCGCCAGCAGTCAATCTACAGGGCAAGAGACCCAGTACTTC | CASSQSTGQETQYF
TRBJ2-2 | TRBD2 | - | TRBV7-2 | TGTGCCAGCAGCTTATCGGCTAGCGGGGCCGGGGAGCTGTTTTTT | CASSLSASGAGELFF
TRBJ2-3 | - | - | TRBV9 | TGTGCCAGCAGCGTAGCTACAGCTGGGGGGAGCACAGATACGCAGTATTTT | CASSVATAGGSTDTQYF
TRBJ2-7 | TRBD1 | - | TRBV30 | TGTGCCTGGGACAGGGGGACGGTCACCTACGAGCAGTACTTC | CAWDRGTVTYEQYF
TRBJ1-6 | - | - | TRBV6-4 | TGTGCCAGCAGTATTGGGACTGCAAATTCACCCCTCCACTTT | CASSIGTANSPLHF
TRBJ1-6 | TRBD1 | - | TRBV7-9 | TGTGCCAGCAGGGGACAGGGGGTGAGCTCCTATAATTCACCCCTCCACTTT | CASRGQGVSSYNSPLHF
TRBJ1-2 | - | - | TRBV6-4 | TGTGCCAGCAGTGACTCGCTATTCAACTACGGGGGCTACACCTTC | CASSDSLFNYGGYTF
TRBJ2-4 | - | once | TRBV24-1 | TGTGCCACCAGTGACGCCGGCCAGCGCTTAGCCAAAAACATTCAGTACTTC | CATSDAGQRLAKNIQYF
TRBJ2-7 | - | - | TRBV6-5 | TGTGCCAGCAGTCCCGGACTGACATACGAGCAGTACTTC | CASSPGLTYEQYF
TRBJ2-2 | - | - | TRBV14 | TGTGCCAGCAGCCAGGCGAAAGTGGGTACCGGGACCGGGGAGCTGTTTTTT | CASSQAKVGTGTGELFF
TRBJ2-1 | TRBD1 | - | TRBV29-1 | TGCAGCGGAGGGACAGTGGGGAATGAGCAGTTCTTC | CSGGTVGNEQFF
TRBJ2-3 | - | - | TRBV7-3 | TGTGCCAGCAGCTCCTCCCGGTGGGGGGACACAGATACGCAGTATTTT | CASSSSRWGDTDTQYF
TRBJ1-1 | TRBD1 | - | TRBV7-2 | TGTGCCAGCAGCTTAAACGCCAGGGGGGCGAACACTGAAGCTTTCTTT | CASSLNARGANTEAFF
TRBJ1-1 | - | - | TRBV2 | TGTGCCAGCAGTTTGACAAAGAGAGCTTTCTTT | CASSLTKRAFF
TRBJ1-6 | - | - | TRBV24-1 | TGTGCCACCAGTGATGTGGATACAGGTTCCGTGGGGTCACCCCTCCACTTT | CATSDVDTGSVGSPLHF
TRBJ1-3 | - | - | TRBV5-6 | TGTGCCAGCATGCTAGAATCTGGAAACACCATATATTTT | CASMLESGNTIYF
TRBJ1-2 | - | - | TRBV7-2 | TGTGCCAGCAGCTCTAGAGTGGGCTACACCTTC | CASSSRVGYTF
TRBJ1-5 | - | - | TRBV6-5 | TGTGCCACAAAGAGGGAAAATCAGCCCCAGCATTTT | CATKRENQPQHF
TRBJ1-6 | TRBD1 | - | TRBV6-5 | TGTGCCAGCAGTTCCTACTCCGGGACAGGGTATTCACCCCTCCACTTT | CASSSYSGTGYSPLHF
TRBJ1-1 | TRBD1 | - | TRBV3-1/TRBV3-2 | TGTGCCAGCAGCCAACTACCTGGGACAGGGCACACTGAAGCTTTCTTT | CASSQLPGTGHTEAFF
TRBJ1-5 | - | - | TRBV25-1 | TGTGCCAGCAGTGGGCGGGGGGAGCCCCAGCATTTT | CASSGRGEPQHF
TRBJ2-3 | TRBD1 | - | TRBV7-2 | TGTGCCAGCAGCCTCGGGGGCAGGGGGCTGGCAGATACGCAGTATTTT | CASSLGGRGLADTQYF
TRBJ1-1 | - | - | TRBV10-3 | TGTGCCGCTCAAGGGGGGAACACTGAAGCTTTCTTT | CAAQGGNTEAFF
TRBJ2-5 | - | - | TRBV5-1 | TGCGCCAGCAGCTTGGTACAGGGTAGACAAGAGACCCAGTACTTC | CASSLVQGRQETQYF
TRBJ1-6 | - | - | TRBV9 | TGTGCCAGCAGCTCACAGGGAGTCCATAATTCACCCCTCCACTTT | CASSSQGVHNSPLHF
TRBJ1-2 | - | few | TRBV30 | TGTGCCTGGAGTGTAGGAGGGAGAGGCTACACCTTC | CAWSVGGRGYTF
TRBJ1-6 | - | - | TRBV30 | TGTGCCTGGAGTGCTCCGGGGGGGAAGAATTCACCCCTCCACTTT | CAWSAPGGKNSPLHF
TRBJ1-1 | TRBD1 | - | TRBV13 | TGTGCCAGCAGCTCTACGGGACAGGGAAACACTGAAGCTTTCTTT | CASSSTGQGNTEAFF
TRBJ2-1 | TRBD1 | once | TRBV10-3 | TGTGCCATCACCGGCGGACAGGGTAAGAATGAGCAGTTCTTC | CAITGGQGKNEQFF
TRBJ1-4 | - | - | TRBV19 | TGTGCCAGTAGTTCATCGGTAATGGGCACTGAAAAACTGTTTTTT | CASSSSVMGTEKLFF
TRBJ2-7 | TRBD1 | - | TRBV27 | TGTGCCAGCAGTACGGATCGGACAGGCTACTACGAGCAGTACTTC | CASSTDRTGYYEQYF
TRBJ2-3 | TRBD2 | - | TRBV2 | TGTGCCAGCAGTCCAACTAGCGAGAATACGCAGTATTTT | CASSPTSENTQYF
TRBJ2-1 | TRBD2 | - | TRBV19 | TGTGCCACCGACCGGGGGGGGACACGGTCGTACAATGAGCAGTTCTTC | CATDRGGTRSYNEQFF
TRBJ2-5 | TRBD2 | - | TRBV11-3 | TGTGCCAGCAGCTTAGGGGGTCATAGCGGGGGCCAAGAGACCCAGTACTTC | CASSLGGHSGGQETQYF
TRBJ2-2 | - | - | TRBV28 | TGTGCCAGCAGTTCCCCGCCCCCAGGGGCCGGGGAGCTGTTTTTT | CASSSPPPGAGELFF
TRBJ2-7 | TRBD1 | - | TRBV6-2/TRBV6-3 | TGTGCCAGCAGTCTATACCTGACAGGGGGAGAGCAGTACTTC | CASSLYLTGGEQYF
TRBJ1-2 | TRBD1 | - | TRBV28 | TGTGCCAGCAGTTTAGGGACAGGGGGCTATGGCTACACCTTC | CASSLGTGGYGYTF
TRBJ1-2 | TRBD1 | - | TRBV19 | TGTGCCAGTAGTTCCCCAGACAGGGGGCTAAGGAACAACTATGGCTACACCTTC | CASSSPDRGLRNNYGYTF
TRBJ2-2 | TRBD1 | - | TRBV7-8 | TGTGCCAGCAGCCAACCAGACAGGGGATACACCGGGGAGCTGTTTTTT | CASSQPDRGYTGELFF
TRBJ1-2 | TRBD1 | - | TRBV11-1 | TGTGCCAGCAGCTTAGGAACGGGACAGCGTCTTAGCGGCTACACCTTC | CASSLGTGQRLSGYTF
TRBJ1-4 | - | few | TRBV14 | TGTGCCAGCAGCCAAGGAAGATTATGGCGGGGAAATGAAAAACTGTTTTTT | CASSQGRLWRGNEKLFF
TRBJ2-5 | TRBD1 | - | TRBV4-1 | TGCGCCAGCAGTCAATTCCAACCAATGACAGGGGGGGAAGAGACCCAGTACTTC | CASSQFQPMTGGEETQYF
TRBJ2-5 | TRBD1 | few | TRBV5-5 | TGTGCCAGCAGCGAGCCGGGACAGGGGGTGAGCAGGGAGACCCAGTACTTC | CASSEPGQGVSRETQYF
TRBJ1-2 | - | - | TRBV30 | TGTGCCTGGAGTGTACGGGGGAACTATGGCTACACCTTC | CAWSVRGNYGYTF
TRBJ2-5 | - | - | TRBV29-1 | TGCAGCGTGGGCAGGGGGAGGGGAGAGACCCAGTACTTC | CSVGRGRGETQYF
TRBJ1-2 | TRBD1 | - | TRBV19 | TGTGCCAGTAGTATGGACAGGGCGGATTATGGCTACACCTTC | CASSMDRADYGYTF
TRBJ2-7 | TRBD2 | - | TRBV6-5 | TGTGCCAGCGCAGTGACTAGCGCGAAGAGGGAGCAGTACTTC | CASAVTSAKREQYF
TRBJ2-3 | TRBD2 | - | TRBV7-2 | TGTGCCAGCAGCTTTGGGACTAGCGGGGTCACAGATACGCAGTATTTT | CASSFGTSGVTDTQYF
TRBJ2-1 | - | - | TRBV2 | TGTGCCAGCTTCAGGGGCCTGGGAGTGAATGAGCAGTTCTTC | CASFRGLGVNEQFF
TRBJ2-7 | - | - | TRBV7-3 | TGTGCCAGCAGCCCGAACGGCAGGGCCCACGAGCAGTACTTC | CASSPNGRAHEQYF
TRBJ2-7 | TRBD1 | - | TRBV5-1 | TGCGCCAGCAGCTTGACGGCAGGGGGTCACGAGCAGTACTTC | CASSLTAGGHEQYF
TRBJ2-1 | TRBD2 | once | TRBV27 | TGTGCCAGCAGCTTCCGGGGACTAGAGGGTAATGAGCAGTTCTTC | CASSFRGLEGNEQFF